This T cell receptor beta chain was profiled in a study of Graves' ophthalmopathy and Graves' hyperthyroidism. RNA transcripts were the template, and TCR beta CDR3 regions were amplified from them. First-round RT-PCR employed HTBI primers, with a second-round multiplex PCR after it. TCRdb re-called the multiplex PCR reads through MiXCR, storing one row per CDR3 protein. In the table there are 600,000 to 950,000 distinct CDR3 sequences, roughly 41% of which are singletons. The sample holds one count of this clonotype. In this CDR3 the conserved last residue, phenylalanine or tryptophan, is missing, so a read error is likely. Germline loops: CDR1 SGHTA, CDR2 FQGNSA. The CDR3 covers 16 residues. The V gene end was trimmed by 9 bases and the J gene end by 6 bases; junction bases not matched to a gene: 15.

The receptor was isolated from an adult man with Graves' ophthalmopathy. The chain couples TRBV7-2 to TRBJ2-7, with 12 nucleotides matching TRBD1. Sequenced material: peripheral blood. The CDR3 is CASSEGPGQGASEQYL. Written as DNA, the CDR3 is TGTGCCAGTAGTGAGGGGCCGGGACAGGGGGCGAGCGAGCAGTACCTC.